Below are 18 T cell receptor beta chains sequenced from a single sample in a study of T cell responses to AZD1222 COVID-19 vaccine. This table comes from immunoSEQ multiplex PCR, and its TCRdb copy is limited to in-frame clones, with some not included. The repertoire holds some 80,000 clones, with more than 70% as singletons. Sequenced material: peripheral blood, taken on day 0 of AZD1222 vaccination. These receptors came from an adult in good health.

The chain joins TRBV6-5 to TRBJ1-1; possibly TRBD1 for D (6 bases). Per germline, CDR1 MNHEY and CDR2 SVGAGI. The CDR3 covers 14 residues. Trimming stripped 7 bases from V and 1 base from J, with 13 bases between. The CDR3 sequence: CASTLGQTNTEAFF. For the CDR3, the DNA is TGTGCCAGCACCCTCGGACAGACGAACACTGAAGCTTTCTTT.

In its sample, this clone was seen once. The chain combines TRBV10-1 with TRBJ2-3, with D unresolved. The CDR3 has 13 residues. The germline V gene encodes CDR1 WNHNN and CDR2 SYGVQD (reference sequence). The V gene lost 5 bases and the J gene lost 6 bases, with 12 bases spanning the gap. The CDR3 DNA reads as TGCGCCAGCAGTATAAGTTGGCCGGATACGCAGTATTTT. Translated: CASSISWPDTQYF.

This clone was recorded once. The chain has TRBV5-4 and TRBJ2-1, with TRBD1 matching 8 bases. The ends lost 4 bases at V and 0 bases at J; junction bases unmatched: 3. The CDR3 consists of 15 residues. Germline CDR1 reads SGHNT; CDR2 reads YYREEE (reference sequence). This CDR3 reads CASSRTGSSYNEQFF. The CDR3, as DNA: TGTGCCAGCAGCAGGACAGGGTCCTCCTACAATGAGCAGTTCTTC.

The chain combines TRBV19 with TRBJ2-1; 7 bases match TRBD1. Per germline, CDR1 LNHDA and CDR2 SQIVND (reference sequence). The CDR3 runs to 15 residues. V was pared by 5 bases and J by 1 base, with 5 bases of the junction left unmatched. The CDR3 DNA reads as TGTGCCAGTAGTTGGGACAGTAGATCCTACAATGAGCAGTTCTTC. This sequence encodes CASSWDSRSYNEQFF.

The genes are TRBV6-5 and TRBJ2-3; D possibly matches TRBD1 or TRBD2 (7 bases each). The germline CDR1 and CDR2 sequences are MNHEY and SVGAGI. The V and J ends lost 7 bases and 6 bases respectively, with 17 bases between them. This CDR3 comprises 14 residues. In DNA, the CDR3 is TGTGCCAGCAACCACCACAGGGGAGGGGATACGCAGTATTTT. This gives the protein CASNHHRGGDTQYF.

The V and J genes are TRBV14 and TRBJ2-5, with TRBD1 as a possible D gene (6 bases). The CDR3 length is 14 residues. The V gene's germline CDR1 is SGHDN and CDR2 FVKESK. V lost 4 bases and J lost 2, with 11 bases in between. This CDR3 reads CASSPRQVQETQYF. CDR3 in DNA: TGTGCCAGCAGCCCCCGACAGGTTCAAGAGACCCAGTACTTC.

This sequence joins TRBV4-2 and TRBJ2-7; D call uncertain. The germline gives CDR1 LGHNA, CDR2 YNFKEQ. The CDR3 is 17 residues long. Trimming cost V 1 base and J 3 bases, with 19 bases left between them. CDR3 protein: CASSQVASIGLDYEQYF. The CDR3 DNA reads as TGTGCCAGCAGCCAAGTTGCGTCAATAGGGCTCGACTACGAGCAGTACTTC.

The chain carries TRBV7-2 and TRBJ1-2; TRBD1 is a possible D gene (6 bases). Germline CDR1 is SGHTA and CDR2 is FQGNSA. V was shortened by 1 base and J by 3 bases, with 18 bases between the two germline ends. The CDR3 loop spans 17 amino acids. The DNA for the CDR3 is TGTGCCAGCAGCTTAGTAGGAGGAGGGGGGTCCTACTATGGCTACACCTTC. It codes for CASSLVGGGGSYYGYTF.

This clone appeared a single time. The V gene is TRBV20-1, the J gene TRBJ1-4, with D unresolved. V was cut by 2 bases and J by 5 bases, with 3 bases left in between. The CDR3 sequence is 11 residues long. CDR1 is DFQATT and CDR2 is SNEGSKA in the germline V gene (reference sequence). The CDR3 DNA sequence: TGCAGTGCTAGAAAAAATGAAAAACTGTTTTTT. The encoded protein is CSARKNEKLFF.

The chain uses TRBV6-6 and TRBJ2-7; 11 positions match TRBD2. The CDR3 is 15 amino acids. CDR1 MNHNY and CDR2 SVGAGI come from the germline V gene (reference sequence). The trim removed 4 bases at V and 5 bases at J, leaving 7 bases unmatched. The CDR3 protein is CASSSRLAGGDEQYF. As DNA, the CDR3 is TGTGCCAGCAGTTCCAGGCTAGCGGGGGGCGACGAGCAGTACTTC.

The chain is built from TRBV28 and TRBJ1-6, with D perhaps TRBD1 (5 bases). Germline V gives CDR1 MDHEN, CDR2 SYDVKM. Trimming stripped 6 bases from V and 8 bases from J, with 14 bases between. This CDR3 has 14 residues. CDR3 residues: CASSGTVDYSPLHF. The CDR3 region has the DNA TGTGCCAGCAGCGGGACCGTCGATTATTCACCCCTCCACTTT.

This clone has a single count. This chain links TRBV3-1 (or the pseudogene TRBV3-2) with TRBJ2-7; D might be TRBD1 (5 bases). CDR1 and CDR2 from the germline V gene are LGHDT and YNNKEL (reference sequence). CDR3 length equals 13 residues. V lost 6 bases to trimming and J lost 3 bases, with 12 bases between them. This CDR3 reads CASRQAALYEQYF. The CDR3 bases are TGTGCCAGCAGACAGGCGGCGCTCTACGAGCAGTACTTC.

This chain joins TRBV2 and TRBJ2-3, with a tentative D call TRBD1 (6 bases). The germline V gene has CDR1 SNHLY and CDR2 FYNNEI. The CDR3 has 16 amino acids. The V gene lost 5 bases and the J gene lost 2 bases, with 17 bases spanning the gap. The CDR3: CASSWPTGKDTDTQYF. CDR3 bases: TGTGCCAGCAGTTGGCCGACAGGCAAAGACACAGATACGCAGTATTTT.

The chain links TRBV6-6 to TRBJ2-1, with D possibly being TRBD2 (7 bases). The CDR3 is made up of 15 amino acids. The germline V gene has CDR1 MNHNY and CDR2 SVGAGI (reference sequence). Trimming removed 7 bases from V and 9 bases from J, with 22 bases in between. CDR3 region: CASKAGHHRYGEQFF. The DNA for the CDR3 is TGTGCCAGCAAAGCGGGACACCACCGCTATGGTGAGCAGTTCTTC.

The V and J genes are TRBV7-2 and TRBJ2-1; TRBD2 matches 11 bases. The CDR3 is 19 residues long. CDR1 and CDR2 from the germline V gene are SGHTA and FQGNSA. Trimming cost V 4 bases and J 0 bases; bases outside gene matches: 11. CDR3 residues: CASSSGTSGWIPSYNEQFF. The CDR3 bases are TGTGCCAGCAGCTCAGGGACTAGCGGCTGGATTCCCTCCTACAATGAGCAGTTCTTC.

This clone was detected once. The chain has TRBV9 and TRBJ1-2, with 8 bases lining up with TRBD1. Losses at the gene ends were 0 bases for V and 7 bases for J; bases not matched to a gene: 8. The V gene's germline CDR1 is SGDLS and CDR2 YYNGEE. The CDR3 runs 15 residues. CDR3 amino acids: CASSVAGQGAAGYTF. The CDR3 coding sequence is TGTGCCAGCAGCGTAGCGGGGCAGGGGGCGGCTGGCTACACCTTC. The variable domain in full, completed from reference TRBV9 and TRBJ1-2, reads DSGVTQTPKHLITATGQRVTLRCSPRSGDLSVYWYQQSLDQGLQFLIQYYNGEERAKGNILERFSAQQFPDLHSELNLSSLELGDSALYFCASSVAGQGAAGYTFGSGTRLTVV.

In DNA form, the CDR3 reads TGTGCCAGCAGCTTAGATGGGACAGGTGACGAGCAGTACTTC. Protein sequence: CASSLDGTGDEQYF. The J gene is TRBJ2-7, the V gene TRBV7-2; 8 bases fit TRBD1. CDR1 is SGHTA, CDR2 FQGNSA, per germline. V shed 1 base and J 5 bases; nucleotides not matched to a gene: 4. This CDR3 contains 14 residues.

This chain joins TRBV6-5 and TRBJ1-6, with 7 bases matching TRBD1. Germline V lookup: CDR1 MNHEY, CDR2 SVGAGI. Trimming removed 10 bases from V and 0 bases from J; junction bases left unmatched: 3. The CDR3 has 14 residues. CDR3 amino acids: CATRDSSYNSPLHF. The CDR3 DNA reads TGTGCCACCAGGGACAGCTCCTATAATTCACCCCTCCACTTT.